The 4 T cell receptor beta chains reported below all come from one sample, sequenced in a study of blood T cell repertoires in COVID-19. Assay used: immunoSEQ multiplex PCR; TCRdb lists only in-frame clones, some missing. The sample has under 200,000 clones; around nine tenths are singletons. Sequencing used peripheral blood. These receptors were obtained from a man aged 45 to 65 with acute or convalescent COVID-19.

V usage is TRBV7-9 and J usage is TRBJ2-5, with D unclear. The CDR3 spans 11 residues. Per the germline V gene, CDR1 is SEHNR and CDR2 is FQNEAQ (reference sequence). Trimming shortened V by 5 bases and J by 2 bases, and 3 bases separated the two germline ends. CDR3 in DNA: TGTGCCAGCAGCCTGCAAGAGACCCAGTACTTC. This translates into CASSLQETQYF.

This clone showed up just once. The chain joins TRBV19 to TRBJ2-7, with 9 bases that match TRBD1. Trimming took 6 bases from V and 4 from J; bases not matched to a gene: 7. Germline values: CDR1 LNHDA, CDR2 SQIVND (reference sequence). The CDR3 length is 14 residues. Written as DNA, the CDR3 is TGTGCCAGTAGCGAGTCCGGGACAGGGTACGAGCAGTACGTC. Translation: CASSESGTGYEQYV.

This chain connects TRBV5-4 to TRBJ2-4, with D possibly being TRBD1 (6 bases). The V gene's germline CDR1 is SGHNT and CDR2 YYREEE (reference sequence). This CDR3 has 14 residues. V was trimmed by 4 bases and J by 0 bases, leaving 8 bases between them. This CDR3 is CASSGDIAKNIQYF. The CDR3 DNA is TGTGCCAGCAGCGGGGACATAGCCAAAAACATTCAGTACTTC.

The chain combines TRBV6-2 or TRBV6-3 with TRBJ2-2, with no clear D. With 2 bases removed from V and 0 bases from J, the gap between germline ends came to 25 bases. CDR3 length: 21 residues. Germline V CDR1 and CDR2: MNHEY, SVGEGT. Written as DNA, the CDR3 is TGTGCCAGCAGTTACGCCCCTTACGCGGTTACAACCACACCGAACACCGGGGAGCTGTTTTTT. Translating gives CASSYAPYAVTTTPNTGELFF.